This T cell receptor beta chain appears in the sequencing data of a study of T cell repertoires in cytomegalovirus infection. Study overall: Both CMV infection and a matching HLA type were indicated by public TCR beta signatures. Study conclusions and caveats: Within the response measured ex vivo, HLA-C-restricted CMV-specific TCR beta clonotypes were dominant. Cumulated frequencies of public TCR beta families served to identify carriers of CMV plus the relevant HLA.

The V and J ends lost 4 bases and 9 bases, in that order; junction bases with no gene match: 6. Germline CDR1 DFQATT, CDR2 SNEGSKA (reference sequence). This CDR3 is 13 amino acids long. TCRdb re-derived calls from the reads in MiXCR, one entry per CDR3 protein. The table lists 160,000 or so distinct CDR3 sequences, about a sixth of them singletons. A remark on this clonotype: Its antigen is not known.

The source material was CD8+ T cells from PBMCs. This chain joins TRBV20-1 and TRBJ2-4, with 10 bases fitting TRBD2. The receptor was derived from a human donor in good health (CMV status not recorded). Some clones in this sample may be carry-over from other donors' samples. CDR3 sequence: CSATTSGDIIQYF. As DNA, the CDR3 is TGCAGTGCTACTACTAGCGGGGATATCATTCAGTACTTC.